The 19 T cell receptor beta chains below were found in one sample sequenced in a study of blood T cell repertoires in COVID-19. Only in-frame clones appear in the TCRdb table, and some are missing; sequencing was by immunoSEQ multiplex PCR. The sample lists 160,000 or so clones, 75% to 90% seen once, with roughly 0.52% in the top ten. The sequenced sample consisted of peripheral blood. The source is a man in his fifties or sixties with acute or convalescent COVID-19.

The V gene is TRBV4-1, the J gene TRBJ1-2, with TRBD1 matching 10 bases. The V segment lost 0 bases and the J segment 4 bases; nucleotides outside the gene matches: 8. The CDR3 sequence is 17 residues long. CDR1 is MGHRA, CDR2 YSYEKL, per germline. DNA of the CDR3: TGCGCCAGCAGCCAAGATGGGGACAGGGGTCCCGGCTATGGCTACACCTTC. It translates to CASSQDGDRGPGYGYTF.

DNA for the CDR3: TGTGCCAGCAGCTTCAACTTGGGACAAAGAGTCTCCTATGGCTACACCTTC. Translation: CASSFNLGQRVSYGYTF. This chain uses TRBV5-5 with TRBJ1-2; perhaps TRBD1 as D (6 bases). Trimming stripped 2 bases from V and 4 bases from J, with 21 bases between. Germline V gives CDR1 SGHKS, CDR2 YYEKEE (reference sequence). The CDR3 is 17 residues long.

This clone was found a few times. The gene calls are TRBV27 and TRBJ1-2; no firm D call. Between the trimmed V and J ends, which lost 2 bases and 4 bases, there was a span of 8 bases. The CDR3 is made up of 13 amino acids. CDR1 is MNHEY, CDR2 SMNVEV, per germline (reference sequence). The CDR3 loop is CASSLAGSYGYTF. CDR3 DNA: TGTGCCAGCAGTTTAGCCGGGAGCTATGGCTACACCTTC.

The chain is built from TRBV5-1 and TRBJ1-4; 8 bases agree with TRBD1. The J segment lost 0 bases and the V segment lost 7 bases, leaving 5 bases of the junction unmatched. The germline V gene has CDR1 SGHRS and CDR2 YFSETQ. The length of the CDR3 is 15 residues. The CDR3 DNA reads TGCGCCAGCGGGTTGACAGGGGCAACTAATGAAAAACTGTTTTTT. Protein product: CASGLTGATNEKLFF.

The rearrangement links TRBV12-3 or TRBV12-4 to TRBJ2-7, with a possible D match to TRBD1 (5 bases). The CDR3 is 13 amino acids. The V end lost 1 base, the J end lost 3 bases, and 7 bases lay between the germline ends. The CDR3 spells CASSLGTNYEQYF. The CDR3 nucleotides read TGTGCCAGCAGTTTAGGGACAAACTACGAGCAGTACTTC.

This chain uses TRBV27 with TRBJ2-7; tentative D call: TRBD1 (5 bases). This CDR3 has 15 amino acids. Trimming removed 6 bases at V and 1 base at J, with 16 bases between. The germline CDR1 and CDR2 sequences are MNHEY and SMNVEV (reference sequence). The CDR3 sequence: CASRPLGQGSYEQYF. CDR3 coding DNA: TGTGCCAGCAGGCCCTTGGGGCAGGGATCCTACGAGCAGTACTTC.

CDR3 nucleotide sequence: TGTGCCAGCTCACCATGGGGGCGCCACTACGAGCAGTACTTC. Protein product: CASSPWGRHYEQYF. The J gene is TRBJ2-7, the V gene TRBV18, with TRBD1 as a possible D gene (6 bases). CDR1 KGHSH and CDR2 LQKENI come from the germline V gene. There are 14 residues in the CDR3. The V end was cut by 2 bases, the J end by 3 bases, with 11 bases between.

The rearrangement links TRBV5-1 to TRBJ2-7; 8 positions match TRBD1. The germline V gene encodes CDR1 SGHRS and CDR2 YFSETQ. The CDR3 is 16 residues long. J gave up 2 bases and V 3 bases, and 10 bases lay outside the gene matches. Here the CDR3 reads CASSYSGTGPPYEQYF. The DNA for the CDR3 is TGCGCCAGCAGCTACTCGGGGACAGGACCCCCCTACGAGCAGTACTTC.

This clone has only a few counts. This chain links TRBV15 with TRBJ1-1, with 10 bases lining up with TRBD1. V lost 5 bases to trimming and J lost 6 bases; unmatched junction nucleotides: 12. This CDR3 is 16 amino acids long. Germline V lookup: CDR1 LNHNV, CDR2 YYDKDF (reference sequence). The CDR3 DNA is TGTGCCACCAGCGCCCGGGACAGGGGATTAGGTCCTGAAGCTTTCTTT. Encoded protein: CATSARDRGLGPEAFF.

The chain is built from TRBV2 and TRBJ1-4, with TRBD1 matching over 8 bases. V shed 8 bases and J 5 bases; nucleotides not matched to a gene: 7. This CDR3 is 14 amino acids long. Germline V gene sequence: CDR1 SNHLY, CDR2 FYNNEI. CDR3 in DNA: TGTGCCAGCCAGACCGACAGGGGCAATGAAAAACTGTTTTTT. This encodes CASQTDRGNEKLFF.

The chain uses TRBV18 and TRBJ2-2; 9 bases match TRBD2. Germline V gene sequence: CDR1 KGHSH, CDR2 LQKENI. V was clipped by 1 base and J by 6 bases; unmatched bases: 12. The CDR3 length is 18 residues. This CDR3 is CASSPHILSGRDAGELFF. CDR3 in DNA: TGTGCCAGCTCACCACATATCCTTAGCGGGAGAGATGCCGGGGAGCTGTTTTTT. Full variable domain (outside the CDR3, taken from reference TRBV18 and TRBJ2-2): NAGVMQNPRHLVRRRGQEARLRCSPMKGHSHVYWYRQLPEEGLKFMVYLQKENIIDESGMPKERFSAEFPKEGPSILRIQQVVRGDSAAYFCASSPHILSGRDAGELFFGEGSRLTVL.

This clone was counted once. V is TRBV18 and J is TRBJ1-1; D perhaps matches TRBD1 (6 bases). V was cut by 2 bases and J by 4 bases, with 11 bases left in between. Germline CDR1 and CDR2: KGHSH and LQKENI. This CDR3 has 14 residues. CDR3 sequence reads: CASSPGRGGTEAFF. Written as DNA, the CDR3 is TGTGCCAGCTCACCAGGTCGAGGGGGCACTGAAGCTTTCTTT. Supplemented by reference TRBV18 and TRBJ1-1, the full variable domain reads NAGVMQNPRHLVRRRGQEARLRCSPMKGHSHVYWYRQLPEEGLKFMVYLQKENIIDESGMPKERFSAEFPKEGPSILRIQQVVRGDSAAYFCASSPGRGGTEAFFGQGTRLTVV.

The chain recombines TRBV6-6 with TRBJ2-2; D is perhaps TRBD2 (6 bases). Germline-derived CDR1 and CDR2 are MNHNY and SVGAGI (reference sequence). The CDR3 totals 12 residues. Trimming shortened V by 7 bases and J by 5 bases, and 8 bases separated the two germline ends. The CDR3 region is CASTGGTGELFF. The CDR3, as DNA: TGTGCCAGCACAGGAGGGACCGGGGAGCTGTTTTTT.

The chain employs TRBV5-1 and TRBJ2-7; D remains unclear. The germline gives CDR1 SGHRS, CDR2 YFSETQ. V lost 3 bases to trimming and J lost 5 bases, with 12 bases between them. This CDR3 region has 13 residues. This CDR3 reads CASSYQSGDEQYF. The CDR3 DNA reads TGCGCCAGCAGCTACCAATCTGGAGACGAGCAGTACTTC. The entire variable domain, with the rest obtained from reference TRBV5-1 and TRBJ2-7, is as follows: KAGVTQTPRYLIKTRGQQVTLSCSPISGHRSVSWYQQTPGQGLQFLFEYFSETQRNKGNFPGRFSGRQFSNSRSEMNVSTLELGDSALYLCASSYQSGDEQYFGPGTRLTVT.

The chain is built from TRBV3-1 (or the pseudogene TRBV3-2) and TRBJ2-3; 10 bases are shared with TRBD2. This CDR3 is built from 16 residues. V dropped 1 base and J dropped 5; count of bases not matched to a gene: 6. Germline V gene data show CDR1 as LGHDT and CDR2 as YNNKEL (reference sequence). The chain's CDR3 is CASSQGSGGAIDTQYF. Here the CDR3 DNA reads TGTGCCAGCAGCCAAGGCAGCGGGGGGGCGATAGATACGCAGTATTTT.

The genes are TRBV10-3 and TRBJ2-1; TRBD2 matches at 7 bases. The CDR3 runs to 14 residues. CDR1 ENHRY and CDR2 SYGVKD come from the germline V gene. V trimming: 3 bases; J trimming: 4 bases; junction bases outside the gene matches: 3. The CDR3 reads CAISDPSGYNEQFF. The CDR3 DNA is TGTGCCATCAGTGATCCTAGCGGTTACAATGAGCAGTTCTTC.

J is TRBJ2-1 and V is TRBV28; 10 bases map to TRBD2. CDR1 is MDHEN and CDR2 is SYDVKM in the germline V gene. The V segment lost 5 bases and the J segment 4 bases; nucleotides outside the gene matches: 5. This CDR3 region has 15 residues. As DNA, the CDR3 is TGTGCCAGCAGTCTACAGACTAGCGGGTACAATGAGCAGTTCTTC. It is translated as CASSLQTSGYNEQFF.

The V gene is TRBV7-2, the J gene TRBJ2-2; 8 bases are shared with TRBD2. This CDR3 has 15 residues. From germline, CDR1 is SGHTA and CDR2 FQGNSA. The V segment lost 5 bases and the J segment 6 bases; nucleotides outside the gene matches: 8. This CDR3 is CASSLSGSLAGELFF. The CDR3 DNA sequence: TGTGCCAGCAGCCTCAGCGGGAGCCTTGCCGGGGAGCTGTTTTTT.

This clone turned up a few times. The chain couples TRBV10-2 to TRBJ1-4; TRBD1 matches at 7 bases. The CDR3 totals 14 residues. V was clipped by 6 bases and J by 6 bases; unmatched bases: 7. Germline-derived CDR1 and CDR2 are WSHSY and SAAADI. The DNA of the CDR3 is TGCGCCAGCAGCCCCGACAGGGTGGATGAAAAACTGTTTTTT. This encodes CASSPDRVDEKLFF.